A selection of T cell receptor beta chains follows, all from one sample in a study of blood T cell repertoires in COVID-19. TCRdb's table, derived via immunoSEQ multiplex PCR, lists solely in-frame clones and lacks some. The data show about 64,000 clones, with about 93% seen just once and 9% to 9.5% held by the top ten. The specimen sequenced was peripheral blood. These receptors all come from a woman of 80 years or more with active COVID-19. CDR3s include the opening cysteine and the closing phenylalanine or tryptophan. The order of the fields is J gene, clone size, D gene, V gene, CDR3 protein, CDR3 DNA. D genes are given only for firm matches. Size is stated for part of the rows, as once, few or many counts, or as a class when the clone is expanded.

TRBJ2-7 once TRBD2 TRBV3-1/TRBV3-2 CASSQRGTSGGLWAYEQYF TGTGCCAGCAGCCAACGCGGGACTAGCGGGGGTTTATGGGCCTACGAGCAGTACTTC
TRBJ2-2 NA NA TRBV6-5 CASSADYNTGELFF TGTGCCAGCTCTGCGGACTACAACACCGGGGAGCTGTTTTTT
TRBJ1-1 NA NA TRBV28 CASSLCTTGYLRECGTEAFF TGTGCCAGCAGTTTATGCACCACAGGGTACTTAAGGGAATGCGGCACTGAAGCTTTCTTT
TRBJ2-2 NA TRBD2 TRBV5-1 CASSLFAPSGETGELFF TGCGCCAGCAGCTTGTTCGCGCCTAGCGGGGAAACCGGGGAGCTGTTTTTT
TRBJ2-5 NA NA TRBV7-9 CASSFAGVNETQYF TGTGCCAGCAGCTTTGCAGGGGTTAATGAGACCCAGTACTTC
TRBJ2-1 NA TRBD1 TRBV14 CASSQDDQGAYNEQFF TGTGCCAGCAGCCAAGATGACCAGGGGGCCTACAATGAGCAGTTCTTC
TRBJ2-5 once TRBD2 TRBV7-2 CASSLTSGGPQETQYF TGTGCCAGCAGCTTAACTAGCGGGGGGCCCCAAGAGACCCAGTACTTC
TRBJ1-2 NA NA TRBV7-9 CASSSRALGYTF TGTGCCAGCAGCTCGAGGGCCCTCGGCTACACCTTC
TRBJ2-7 NA TRBD2 TRBV4-1 CASSRSGLAGNSDEQYF TGCGCCAGCAGCCGGTCAGGGCTAGCGGGAAACAGTGACGAGCAGTACTTC
TRBJ2-1 NA NA TRBV27 CASSVGTSQFF TGTGCCAGCAGTGTCGGGACTTCGCAGTTCTTC
TRBJ2-1 NA TRBD2 TRBV7-2 CASSLVSGRGSYNEQFF TGTGCCAGCAGCTTAGTTAGCGGGAGAGGGTCCTACAATGAGCAGTTCTTC
TRBJ1-2 NA TRBD1 TRBV6-1 CASSEGTGGTYGYTF TGTGCCAGCAGTGAGGGGACAGGGGGCACCTATGGCTACACCTTC
TRBJ1-1 NA TRBD1 TRBV5-1 CASSSGTGLTEAFF TGCGCCAGCAGCTCCGGGACAGGGTTAACTGAAGCTTTCTTT
TRBJ2-5 NA NA TRBV7-9 CASSQVARLLGETQYF TGTGCCAGCAGCCAAGTGGCGCGGTTACTAGGGGAGACCCAGTACTTC
TRBJ2-7 NA NA TRBV5-1 CASSLGPLSYEQYF TGCGCCAGCAGCTTGGGTCCCCTCTCCTACGAGCAGTACTTC
TRBJ2-1 NA TRBD1 TRBV10-3 CAISGGTGGDRPEQFF TGTGCCATCAGTGGCGGGACAGGGGGCGATCGTCCAGAGCAGTTCTTC
TRBJ1-2 NA NA TRBV7-9 CASSGGGYDGYTF TGTGCCAGCAGCGGGGGGGGTTATGATGGCTACACCTTC
TRBJ1-2 NA TRBD1 TRBV29-1 CSVSTGDGYTF TGCAGCGTTTCGACAGGGGATGGCTACACCTTC
TRBJ1-2 few NA TRBV19 CASSIQGSGYTF TGTGCCAGTAGTATACAGGGGAGCGGCTACACCTTC
TRBJ2-2 NA TRBD1 TRBV6-2/TRBV6-3 CASSHPGQGVGELFF TGTGCCAGCAGCCATCCCGGACAGGGAGTCGGGGAGCTGTTTTTT
TRBJ2-5 NA TRBD2 TRBV10-3 CAISEDGLGGETQYF TGTGCCATCAGTGAGGACGGGCTCGGGGGGGAGACCCAGTACTTC
TRBJ2-1 NA TRBD2 TRBV24-1 CATSDLTSALGEQFF TGTGCCACCAGTGATTTGACTAGCGCCCTAGGGGAGCAGTTCTTC
TRBJ2-1 once TRBD2 TRBV3-1/TRBV3-2 CASSLTSGNYNEQFF TGTGCCAGCAGCCTAACTAGCGGGAACTACAATGAGCAGTTCTTC
TRBJ1-2 NA NA TRBV6-5 CASTPGREGNYGYTF TGTGCCAGCACCCCGGGGAGGGAGGGGAACTATGGCTACACCTTC
TRBJ2-2 NA TRBD2 TRBV6-5 CASSNLAGTGELFF TGTGCCAGCAGTAACCTAGCGGGCACCGGGGAGCTGTTTTTT
TRBJ1-5 NA TRBD1 TRBV28 CASRQPRGQQRNQPQHF TGTGCCAGCAGGCAACCTCGGGGACAGCAGCGCAATCAGCCCCAGCATTTT
TRBJ2-6 NA NA TRBV3-1/TRBV3-2 CASSQGAGLAGANVLTF TGTGCCAGCAGCCAAGGGGCAGGGTTAGCTGGGGCCAACGTCCTGACTTTC
TRBJ1-2 NA TRBD1 TRBV5-4 CASSSGQGGGYTF TGTGCCAGCAGCTCCGGGCAGGGGGGTGGCTACACCTTC
TRBJ2-7 NA NA TRBV11-2 CASSLMAGKDEQYF TGTGCCAGCAGCTTAATGGCAGGGAAAGACGAGCAGTACTTC
TRBJ1-5 NA NA TRBV27 CASSLFGNQPQHF TGTGCCAGCAGTTTATTCGGTAATCAGCCCCAGCATTTT
TRBJ2-2 few NA TRBV19 CASSIDRLRNTGELFF TGTGCCAGTAGTATAGATCGCCTACGGAACACCGGGGAGCTGTTTTTT
TRBJ2-1 NA TRBD2 TRBV5-1 CASSLGASGGASYNEQFF TGCGCCAGCAGCTTGGGAGCTAGCGGGGGGGCCTCATACAATGAGCAGTTCTTC
TRBJ2-5 NA TRBD1 TRBV7-9 CASSSRDRGMPETQYF TGTGCCAGCAGCTCTAGGGACAGGGGCATGCCAGAGACCCAGTACTTC
TRBJ2-1 NA TRBD2 TRBV11-3 CASTYVGLAGGRYEQFF TGTGCCAGCACCTATGTGGGGCTAGCGGGGGGGCGGTATGAGCAGTTCTTC
TRBJ1-4 NA NA TRBV11-2 CASSLPPGGGLATNEKLFF TGTGCCAGCAGCTTACCTCCGGGGGGGGGCCTCGCAACTAATGAAAAACTGTTTTTT
TRBJ1-1 few NA TRBV6-2/TRBV6-3 CASSYPRGSVTTEAFF TGTGCCAGCAGTTACCCCAGGGGCTCTGTGACGACTGAAGCTTTCTTT
TRBJ2-1 NA NA TRBV5-6 CASSSAGTPYNEQFF TGTGCCAGCAGCTCGGCCGGGACACCATACAATGAGCAGTTCTTC
TRBJ1-1 NA NA TRBV2 CASGGQYTEAFF TGTGCCAGCGGGGGACAATACACTGAAGCTTTCTTT
TRBJ2-2 NA NA TRBV3-1/TRBV3-2 CASSRTLGELFF TGTGCCAGCAGCCGGACTCTCGGGGAGCTGTTTTTT
TRBJ2-5 NA NA TRBV5-4 CASSPKGGETQYF TGTGCCAGCAGCCCTAAGGGAGGAGAGACCCAGTACTTC
TRBJ2-2 NA TRBD2 TRBV5-4 CASRFGLAGGDANTGELFF TGTGCCAGCAGGTTCGGACTAGCGGGGGGGGACGCGAACACCGGGGAGCTGTTTTTT
TRBJ2-5 NA TRBD1 TRBV5-5 CASSLALGGGGETQYF TGTGCCAGCAGCTTGGCTTTAGGGGGCGGAGGAGAGACCCAGTACTTC